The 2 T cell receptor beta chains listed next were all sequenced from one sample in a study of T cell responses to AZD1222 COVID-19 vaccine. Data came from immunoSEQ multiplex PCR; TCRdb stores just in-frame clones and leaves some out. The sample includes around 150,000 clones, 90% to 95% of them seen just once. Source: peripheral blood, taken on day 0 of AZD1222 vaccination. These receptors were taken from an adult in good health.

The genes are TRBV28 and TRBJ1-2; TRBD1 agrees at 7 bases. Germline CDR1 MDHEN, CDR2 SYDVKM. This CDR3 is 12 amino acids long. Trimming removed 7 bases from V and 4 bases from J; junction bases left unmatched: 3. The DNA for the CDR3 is TGTGCCAGCATAGGACAGGTCTATGGCTACACCTTC. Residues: CASIGQVYGYTF.

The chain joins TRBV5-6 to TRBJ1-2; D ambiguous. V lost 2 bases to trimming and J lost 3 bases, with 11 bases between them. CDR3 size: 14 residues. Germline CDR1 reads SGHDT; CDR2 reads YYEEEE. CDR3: CASSFGQVHYGYTF. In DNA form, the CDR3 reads TGTGCCAGCAGCTTTGGTCAGGTCCACTATGGCTACACCTTC.